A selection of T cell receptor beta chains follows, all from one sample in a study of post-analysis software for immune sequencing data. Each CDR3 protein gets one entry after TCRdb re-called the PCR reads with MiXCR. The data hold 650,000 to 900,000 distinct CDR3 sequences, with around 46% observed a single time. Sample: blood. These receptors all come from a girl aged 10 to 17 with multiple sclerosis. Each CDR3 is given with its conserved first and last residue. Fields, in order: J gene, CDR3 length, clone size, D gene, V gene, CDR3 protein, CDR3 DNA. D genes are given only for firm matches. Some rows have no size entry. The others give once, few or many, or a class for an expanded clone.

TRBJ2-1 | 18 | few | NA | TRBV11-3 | CASSPGWTVPASYNEQFF | TGTGCCAGCAGCCCCGGGTGGACGGTCCCCGCCTCCTACAATGAGCAGTTCTTC
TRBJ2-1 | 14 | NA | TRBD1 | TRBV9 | CASSVDARTGGEFF | TGTGCCAGCAGCGTAGACGCAAGGACAGGGGGGGAGTTCTTC
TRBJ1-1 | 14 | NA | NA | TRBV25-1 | CASSEYFGPAEAFF | TGTGCCAGCAGTGAATATTTTGGTCCAGCTGAAGCTTTCTTT
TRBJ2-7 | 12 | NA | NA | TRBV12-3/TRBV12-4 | CASREGAYEQYF | TGTGCCAGCAGGGAGGGAGCCTACGAGCAGTACTTC
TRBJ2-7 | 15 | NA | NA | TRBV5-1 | CASSPRTDLSTEQYF | TGCGCCAGCAGCCCGCGGACAGATTTAAGTACCGAGCAGTACTTC
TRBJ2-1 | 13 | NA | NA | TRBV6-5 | CASSSTSSGEQFF | TGTGCCAGCAGCTCCACTAGTAGCGGTGAGCAGTTCTTC
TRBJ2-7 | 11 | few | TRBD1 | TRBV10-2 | CASRDSHEQYF | TGCGCCAGCCGGGACAGCCACGAGCAGTACTTC
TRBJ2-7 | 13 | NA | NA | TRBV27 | CASRRTEFYEQYF | TGTGCCAGCAGACGGACTGAGTTCTACGAGCAGTACTTC
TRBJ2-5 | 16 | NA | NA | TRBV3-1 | CASSQYNREVGETQYF | TGTGCCAGCAGCCAATATAACCGGGAAGTGGGAGAGACCCAGTACTTC
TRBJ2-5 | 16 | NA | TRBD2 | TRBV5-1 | CASSLLAGASQETQYF | TGCGCCAGCAGCTTACTAGCGGGGGCATCTCAAGAGACCCAGTACTTC
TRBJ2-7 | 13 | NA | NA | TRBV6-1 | CASNGGLSYEQYF | TGTGCCAGCAATGGCGGACTGAGCTACGAGCAGTACTTC
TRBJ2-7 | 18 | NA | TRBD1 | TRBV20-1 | CSARGYLTGSGVSYEQYF | TGCAGTGCTAGAGGTTACTTGACAGGGTCTGGTGTATCCTACGAGCAGTACTTC
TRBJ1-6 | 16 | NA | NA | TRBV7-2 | CASSFSQGLGNSPLHF | TGTGCCAGCAGCTTCTCACAGGGATTGGGAAATTCACCCCTCCACTTT
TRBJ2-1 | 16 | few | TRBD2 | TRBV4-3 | CASSQDPSGSDNEQFF | TGCGCCAGCAGCCAAGATCCTAGCGGGAGCGACAATGAGCAGTTCTTC
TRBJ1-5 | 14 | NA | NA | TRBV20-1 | CSARSVNSNQPQHF | TGCAGTGCTAGGTCCGTGAATAGCAATCAGCCCCAGCATTTT
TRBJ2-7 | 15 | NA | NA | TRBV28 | CASTFSATPPYEQYF | TGTGCCAGCACCTTTAGCGCAACACCCCCCTACGAGCAGTACTTC
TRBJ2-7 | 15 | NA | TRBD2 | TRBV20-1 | CSARGGTLSSYEQYF | TGCAGTGCTAGGGGGGGGACTCTAAGCTCCTACGAGCAGTACTTC
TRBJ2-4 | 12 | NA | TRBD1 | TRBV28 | CASGTGRVIQYF | TGTGCCAGTGGGACAGGGAGGGTCATTCAGTACTTC
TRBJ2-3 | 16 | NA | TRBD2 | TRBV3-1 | CASSPHIAGLTDTQYF | TGTGCCAGCAGCCCCCATATAGCGGGGCTCACAGATACGCAGTATTTT
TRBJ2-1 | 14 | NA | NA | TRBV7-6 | CASSLAELPGEQFF | TGTGCCAGCAGCTTAGCTGAACTGCCCGGGGAGCAGTTCTTC
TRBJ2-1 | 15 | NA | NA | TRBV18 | CASSPQSSVYNEQFF | TGTGCCAGCTCACCACAGTCTAGCGTGTACAATGAGCAGTTCTTC
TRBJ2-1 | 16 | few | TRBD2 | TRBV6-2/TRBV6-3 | CASRKGLTPSYNEQFF | TGTGCCAGCAGGAAGGGACTAACCCCATCCTACAATGAGCAGTTCTTC
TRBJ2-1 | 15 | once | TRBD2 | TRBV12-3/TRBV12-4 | CASRGSGLGYNEQFF | TGTGCCAGCAGAGGGTCCGGACTAGGGTACAATGAGCAGTTCTTC
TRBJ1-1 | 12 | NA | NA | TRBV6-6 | CASSYLSTEAFF | TGTGCCAGCAGTTACCTCTCCACTGAAGCTTTCTTT